Listed below are T cell receptor beta chains from one sample, sequenced in a study of Ad26.COV2.S vaccination and SARS-CoV-2 variants. This table comes from immunoSEQ multiplex PCR, and its TCRdb copy is limited to in-frame clones, with some not included. The table shows about 440,000 clones, with around 90% occurring only once. The sample was peripheral blood, taken in a trial of Ad26.COV2.S vaccine versus placebo. All receptors come from a person between 18 and 65 years old who received the Ad26.COV2.S COVID-19 vaccine or a placebo. CDR3s include the opening cysteine and the closing phenylalanine or tryptophan. The D gene is left open where the match is weak.

j_call,v_call,d_call,cdr3_aa
TRBJ2-5,TRBV10-3,NA,CAISEKRTSVGETQYF
TRBJ2-3,TRBV30,TRBD2,CAWSAGLAGGSTDTQYF
TRBJ1-1,TRBV6-5,NA,CASGPLPNPEAFF
TRBJ2-3,TRBV5-4,NA,CASTPSALNTDTQYF
TRBJ2-3,TRBV9,TRBD1,CASSVVGQGGDTQYF
TRBJ2-1,TRBV6-5,NA,CASSLGVYNEQFF
TRBJ2-1,TRBV19,TRBD1,CASREKGQGGYNEQFF
TRBJ2-1,TRBV4-2,NA,CASSQGGVSPSSYNEQFF
TRBJ1-6,TRBV5-1,NA,CASSLNSNSPLHF
TRBJ2-3,TRBV6-5,TRBD2,CASSPGLAGEKSQYF
TRBJ2-2,TRBV7-2,NA,CASSQLFRTGELFF
TRBJ1-2,TRBV27,NA,CASSSNPPRGSGYTF
TRBJ2-5,TRBV7-7,NA,CASSPGSYQETQYF
TRBJ1-2,TRBV4-2,NA,CASSLLGTHGYTF
TRBJ2-1,TRBV7-3,NA,CASSLGGPLEQFF
TRBJ1-4,TRBV29-1,NA,CSVETDEKLFF
TRBJ2-2,TRBV5-1,NA,CASSLTGNPIAWNTGELFF